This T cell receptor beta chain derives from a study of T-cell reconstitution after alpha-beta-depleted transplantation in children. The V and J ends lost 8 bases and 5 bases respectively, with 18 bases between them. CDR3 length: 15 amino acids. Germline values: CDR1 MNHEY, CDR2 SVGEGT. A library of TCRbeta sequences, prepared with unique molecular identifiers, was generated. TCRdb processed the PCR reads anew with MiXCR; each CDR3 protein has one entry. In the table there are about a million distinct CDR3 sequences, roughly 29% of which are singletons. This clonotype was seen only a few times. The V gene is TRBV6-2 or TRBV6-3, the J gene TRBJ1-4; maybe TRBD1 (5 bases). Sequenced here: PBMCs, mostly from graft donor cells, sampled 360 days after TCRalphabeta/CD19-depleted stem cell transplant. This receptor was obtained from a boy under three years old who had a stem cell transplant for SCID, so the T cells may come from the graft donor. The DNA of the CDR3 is TGTGCCAGCGCCTCGGCGGGACCGATGAATGAAAAACTGTTTTTT. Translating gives CASASAGPMNEKLFF.